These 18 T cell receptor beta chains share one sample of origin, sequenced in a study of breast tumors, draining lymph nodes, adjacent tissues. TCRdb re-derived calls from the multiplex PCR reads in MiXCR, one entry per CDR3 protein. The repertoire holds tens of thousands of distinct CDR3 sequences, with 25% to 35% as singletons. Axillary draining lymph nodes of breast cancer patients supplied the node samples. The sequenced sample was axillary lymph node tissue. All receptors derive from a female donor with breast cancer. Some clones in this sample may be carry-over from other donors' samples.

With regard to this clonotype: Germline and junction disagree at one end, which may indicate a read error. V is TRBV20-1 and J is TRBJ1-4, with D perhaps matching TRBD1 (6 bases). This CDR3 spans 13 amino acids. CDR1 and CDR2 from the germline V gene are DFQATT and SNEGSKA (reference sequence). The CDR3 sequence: CSTVTGPNEKLVF. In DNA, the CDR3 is TGCAGTACGGTAACAGGGCCTAATGAAAAACTGGTTTTT.

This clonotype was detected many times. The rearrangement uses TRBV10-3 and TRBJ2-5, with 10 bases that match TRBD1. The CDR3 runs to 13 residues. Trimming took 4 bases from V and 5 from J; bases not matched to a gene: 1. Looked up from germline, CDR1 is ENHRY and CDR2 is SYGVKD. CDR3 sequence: CAISGQGAETQYF. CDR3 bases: TGTGCCATCAGTGGACAGGGGGCGGAGACCCAGTACTTC.

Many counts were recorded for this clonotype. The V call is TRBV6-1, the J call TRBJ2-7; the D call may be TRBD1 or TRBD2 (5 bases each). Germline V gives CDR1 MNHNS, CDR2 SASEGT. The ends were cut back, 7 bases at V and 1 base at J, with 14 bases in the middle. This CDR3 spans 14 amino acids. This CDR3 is CASTRDGGSYEQYF. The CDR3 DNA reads TGTGCCAGCACCCGGGACGGAGGATCCTACGAGCAGTACTTC.

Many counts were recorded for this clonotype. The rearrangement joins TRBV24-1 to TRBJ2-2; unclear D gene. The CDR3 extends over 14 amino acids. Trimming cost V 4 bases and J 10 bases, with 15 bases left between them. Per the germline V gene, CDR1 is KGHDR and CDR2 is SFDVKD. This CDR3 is CATSDPPRLEELFF. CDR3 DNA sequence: TGTGCCACCAGTGACCCACCACGGCTCGAGGAGCTGTTTTTT.

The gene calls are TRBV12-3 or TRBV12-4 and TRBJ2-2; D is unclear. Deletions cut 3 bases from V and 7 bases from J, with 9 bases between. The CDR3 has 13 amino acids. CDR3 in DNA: TGTGCCAGCAGTTTTGCGGCTAGCGGGGAGCTGTTTTTT. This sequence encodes CASSFAASGELFF.

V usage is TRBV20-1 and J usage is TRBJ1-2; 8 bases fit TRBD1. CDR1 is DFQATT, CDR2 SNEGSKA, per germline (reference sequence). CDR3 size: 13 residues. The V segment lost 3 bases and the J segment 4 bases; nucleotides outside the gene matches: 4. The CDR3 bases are TGCAGTGCTAGGACAGGGGCCCGCTATGGCTACACCTTC. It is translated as CSARTGARYGYTF.

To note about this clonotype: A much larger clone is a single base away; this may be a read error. Written as DNA, the CDR3 is TGTGCCAGCACCCCTAGCGGGAGGTCGAACGAGCAGTACTTC. It encodes CASTPSGRSNEQYF. V is TRBV6-1 and J is TRBJ2-7, with 11 bases fitting TRBD2. J was trimmed by 5 bases and V by 7 bases; bases with no gene match: 7. The CDR3 is 14 amino acids. Germline CDR1 is MNHNS and CDR2 is SASEGT.

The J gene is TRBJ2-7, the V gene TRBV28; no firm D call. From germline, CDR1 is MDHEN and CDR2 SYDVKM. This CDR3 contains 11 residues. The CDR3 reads CASSRVYEQYF. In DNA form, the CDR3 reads TGTGCTAGCTCTCGGGTCTACGAGCAGTACTTC.

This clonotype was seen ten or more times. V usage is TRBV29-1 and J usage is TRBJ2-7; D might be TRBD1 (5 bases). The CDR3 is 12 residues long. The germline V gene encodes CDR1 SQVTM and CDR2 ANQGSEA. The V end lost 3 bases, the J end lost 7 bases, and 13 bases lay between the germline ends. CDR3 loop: CSVEGQGWEQYF. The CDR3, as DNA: TGCAGCGTTGAGGGCCAGGGATGGGAGCAGTACTTC.

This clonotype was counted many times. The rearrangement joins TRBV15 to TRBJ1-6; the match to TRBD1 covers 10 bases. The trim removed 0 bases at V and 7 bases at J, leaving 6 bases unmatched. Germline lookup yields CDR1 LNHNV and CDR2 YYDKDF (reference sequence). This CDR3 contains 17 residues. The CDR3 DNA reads TGTGCCACCAGCAGAGAAGCAAGGACAGGGGGAAATTCACCCCTCCACTTT. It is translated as CATSREARTGGNSPLHF.

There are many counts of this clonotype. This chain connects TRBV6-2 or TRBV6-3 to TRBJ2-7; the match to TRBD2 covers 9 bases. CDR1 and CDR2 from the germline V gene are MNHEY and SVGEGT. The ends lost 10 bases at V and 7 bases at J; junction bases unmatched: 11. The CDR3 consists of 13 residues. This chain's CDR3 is CATRAGGLGEQYF. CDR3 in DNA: TGTGCCACAAGAGCGGGAGGTTTGGGAGAGCAGTACTTC.

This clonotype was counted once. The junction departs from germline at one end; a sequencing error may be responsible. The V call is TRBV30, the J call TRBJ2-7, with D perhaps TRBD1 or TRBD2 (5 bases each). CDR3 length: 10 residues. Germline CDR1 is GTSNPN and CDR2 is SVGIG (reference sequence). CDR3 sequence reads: CAYPQGERYF. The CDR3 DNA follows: TGTGCCTACCCACAAGGGGAGCGGTACTTC.

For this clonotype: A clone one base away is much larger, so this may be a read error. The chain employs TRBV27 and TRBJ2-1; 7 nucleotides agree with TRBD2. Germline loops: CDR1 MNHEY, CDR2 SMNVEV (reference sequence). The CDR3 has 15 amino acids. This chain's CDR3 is CASSPGLNLRGEQLF. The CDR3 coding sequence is TGTGCCAGCAGTCCGGGACTAAATTTGAGGGGCGAGCAGCTCTTC.

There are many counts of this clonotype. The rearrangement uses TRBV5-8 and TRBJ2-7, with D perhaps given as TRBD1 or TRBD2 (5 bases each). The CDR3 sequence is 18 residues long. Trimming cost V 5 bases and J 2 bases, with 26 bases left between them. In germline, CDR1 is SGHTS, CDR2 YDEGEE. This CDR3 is CASSSPGSSGIQTYEQYF. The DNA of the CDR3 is TGTGCCAGCAGTTCCCCAGGGAGTTCGGGGATTCAAACCTACGAGCAGTACTTC.

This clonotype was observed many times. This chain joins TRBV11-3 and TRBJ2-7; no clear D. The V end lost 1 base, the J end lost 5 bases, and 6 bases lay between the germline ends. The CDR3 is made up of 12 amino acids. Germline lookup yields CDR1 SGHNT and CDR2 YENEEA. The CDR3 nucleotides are TGTGCCAGCAGCTTAGTCTTGGACGAGCAGTACTTC. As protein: CASSLVLDEQYF.

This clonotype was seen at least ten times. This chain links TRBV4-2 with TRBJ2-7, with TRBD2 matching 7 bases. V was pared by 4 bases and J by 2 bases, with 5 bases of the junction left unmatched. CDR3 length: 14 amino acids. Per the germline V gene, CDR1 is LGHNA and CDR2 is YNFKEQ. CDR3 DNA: TGTGCCAGCAGCCCCCGGGAGGTCCCCTACGAGCAGTACTTC. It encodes CASSPREVPYEQYF.

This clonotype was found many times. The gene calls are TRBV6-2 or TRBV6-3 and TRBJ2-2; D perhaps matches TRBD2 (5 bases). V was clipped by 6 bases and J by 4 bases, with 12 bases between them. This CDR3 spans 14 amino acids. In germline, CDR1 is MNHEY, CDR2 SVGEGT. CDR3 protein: CASSRTSLTGELFF. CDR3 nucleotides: TGTGCCAGCAGCCGCACTAGTCTCACCGGGGAGCTGTTTTTT.

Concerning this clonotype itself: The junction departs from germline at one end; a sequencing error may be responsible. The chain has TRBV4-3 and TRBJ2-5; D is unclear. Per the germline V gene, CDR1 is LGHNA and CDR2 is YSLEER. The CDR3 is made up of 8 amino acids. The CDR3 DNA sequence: TGCGCCAGCAGCCAAGATCGGTTC. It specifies CASSQDRF.